The rows below give T cell receptor beta chains drawn from one sample of a study of identical twins. Via MiXCR, TCRdb re-called the 5' RACE reads, giving one row per CDR3 protein. Altogether approximately 590,000 distinct CDR3 sequences are present, roughly 9.5% being singletons, with the ten largest covering under 3.5%. These data also featured in a second study, about yellow fever vaccine responses in identical twins.

What was sequenced was PBMCs. The receptors shown here come from a woman aged 18-29 years in good health. Each CDR3 is given without its conserved first and last residue. The D gene is left open where the match is weak.

>NA|TRBV6-5
ASSYGTRGNNEQF
>NA|TRBV3-1
ASSPPGFAYEQY
>NA|TRBV5-5
ASSFGQSLNSGKLF
>NA|TRBV12-3/TRBV12-4
ASSLGHGSKEQY
>NA|TRBV6-2/TRBV6-3
ASSYRLTYEQY
>NA|TRBV15
ATRSGNNEQF
>TRBD2|TRBV20-1
SAVSGTQETQY
>NA|TRBV5-1
ASSLDGVGSPLH
>NA|TRBV7-9
ASSLGQGFGYNEQF
>NA|TRBV10-3
AISEIDYEQY
>NA|TRBV3-1
ASSLSSVQDSPLH
>NA|TRBV19
ASRSRGQGSYEQY
>TRBD1|TRBV29-1
SGQTGAGTGELF
>NA|TRBV12-5
ASGSDAFPGELF
>NA|TRBV20-1
SARGVRSPLH
>TRBD2|TRBV29-1
SVATSDTDTQY
>NA|TRBV6-2/TRBV6-3
ASSPLLGYNEQF
>NA|TRBV10-3
AISESWMRDTEAF
>TRBD2|TRBV4-3
ASSQGRLAVYNEQF
>NA|TRBV4-3
ASSQEQEQF
>TRBD1|TRBV20-1
SARERQGYQPQH
>NA|TRBV23-1
ARSLVARGYGYT
>NA|TRBV18
ASSPWGAGANVLT
>NA|TRBV10-3
AISQGTGELF
>NA|TRBV7-9
ASSWKGSHYNEQF
>TRBD1|TRBV7-9
ASSLKTTGQAPGYT
>TRBD2|TRBV20-1
SALTSGRKAETQY
>NA|TRBV10-3
ASNRDNSGNTIY
>TRBD1|TRBV6-5
ASKHSRTGNTGELF
>NA|TRBV7-2
ASSQGVGGSSYEQY
>NA|TRBV12-3/TRBV12-4
ASSLPAEAF
>TRBD2|TRBV6-2/TRBV6-3
ASSYSPSGGSSYEQY
>TRBD1|TRBV5-6
ASSLIRGTGGARVKNIQY
>TRBD1|TRBV29-1
SVDRGNTGELF
>NA|TRBV28
ASSLERREIEETQY
>TRBD1|TRBV11-2
ASRFRGQGEETQY
>NA|TRBV28
ASSASATGADTQY
>NA|TRBV3-1
ASSHGGVADTQY
>NA|TRBV5-1
ASSLDSWGTEAF
>NA|TRBV12-3/TRBV12-4
ASSSSTSGVYNEQF
>NA|TRBV7-8
ASSLDRETDEQF
>TRBD2|TRBV7-2
ASSKRLAGETQY